These 20 T cell receptor beta chains share one sample of origin, sequenced in a study of shared clonotypes between healthy human individuals. Sequenced by immunoSEQ multiplex PCR; TCRdb stores in-frame clones only, minus some. This table has millions of clones, about 95% appearing once. Selected positively for CCR7 and CD45RO-negative, naive CD8 cells excluded terminally differentiated effector memory CD45RA+ cells. The sample taken for sequencing was naive CD8+ T cells sorted from blood. The receptors come from a man between 18 and 35 years old in good health.

This clone was picked up one time. The genes are TRBV28 and TRBJ1-6; possibly TRBD1 for D (5 bases). This CDR3 region has 14 residues. Looked up from germline, CDR1 is MDHEN and CDR2 is SYDVKM. Trimming took 6 bases from V and 9 from J, leaving 15 bases between them. CDR3 nucleotide sequence: TGTGCCAGCAGCTGGAGAGGGGTGGGTTCACCCCTCCACTTT. It translates to CASSWRGVGSPLHF.

V usage is TRBV12-2 and J usage is TRBJ2-7; TRBD2 reflects the table's D call only, with no check against the DNA. TRBV12-2 is a pseudogene. CDR3 size: 20 residues. CDR3: CASRLVGLAGFTPTGYEQYF. In DNA, the CDR3 is TGTGCAAGTCGCTTAGTGGGCCTAGCGGGATTCACACCCACGGGGTACGAGCAGTACTTC.

The chain has TRBV30 and TRBJ1-1; D gene unclear. V was trimmed by 4 bases and J by 0 bases, leaving 12 bases between them. The CDR3 loop spans 14 amino acids. CDR1 is GTSNPN, CDR2 SVGIG, per germline (reference sequence). The CDR3 DNA sequence: TGTGCCTGGACCTTTAGAGAGGTGAACACTGAAGCTTTCTTT. Protein: CAWTFREVNTEAFF.

The chain recombines TRBV13 with TRBJ2-7; a possible D gene is TRBD2 (5 bases). Germline assignment: CDR1 PRHDT and CDR2 FYEKMQ (reference sequence). V was trimmed by 0 bases and J by 2 bases, leaving 8 bases between them. The CDR3 spans 14 residues. In DNA form, the CDR3 reads TGTGCCAGCAGCTTAGGTGACGGGGCCTACGAGCAGTACTTC. The encoded protein is CASSLGDGAYEQYF.

This chain uses TRBV4-2 with TRBJ2-7; a possible D gene is TRBD2 (5 bases). Trimming took off 1 base at V and 4 bases at J, with 20 bases between the two ends. The length of the CDR3 is 17 residues. CDR1 is LGHNA, CDR2 YNFKEQ, per germline. The CDR3 DNA reads as TGTGCCAGCAGCCAAGGGGCCCGGGAAGGGCCTTGGTACGAGCAGTACTTC. This gives the protein CASSQGAREGPWYEQYF.

This sequence joins TRBV10-2 and TRBJ2-3; 13 nucleotides align to TRBD2. This CDR3 is 16 amino acids long. Per the germline V gene, CDR1 is WSHSY and CDR2 is SAAADI. J lost 2 bases, V lost 8 bases, and 7 bases had no gene match. The CDR3 bases are TGCGCCAGCGGGGAGGGACTAGCGGGATCCACAGATACGCAGTATTTT. It encodes CASGEGLAGSTDTQYF.

V usage is TRBV10-3 and J usage is TRBJ2-2; D tentatively reads TRBD1 or TRBD2 (5 bases each). The length of the CDR3 is 15 residues. Looked up from germline, CDR1 is ENHRY and CDR2 is SYGVKD. Trimming removed 6 bases from V and 5 bases from J, with 16 bases in between. The CDR3, as DNA: TGTGCCATCAGCAGACGGGACGAAGGGACCGGGGAGCTGTTTTTT. The encoded protein is CAISRRDEGTGELFF.

This sequence joins TRBV27 and TRBJ1-2; the match to TRBD1 covers 8 bases. Losses at the gene ends were 3 bases for V and 1 base for J; bases not matched to a gene: 16. Germline V gene sequence: CDR1 MNHEY, CDR2 SMNVEV (reference sequence). The CDR3 spans 19 residues. CDR3 protein: CASSFPPGQAIYVNYGYTF. The DNA for the CDR3 is TGTGCCAGCAGTTTCCCACCGGGACAGGCAATCTACGTTAACTATGGCTACACCTTC.

The table lists this clone with a count of one. This CDR3 is also generated by other DNA sequences in the sample. The chain recombines TRBV7-2 with TRBJ2-3; tentatively, D is TRBD2 (5 bases). V was pared by 1 base and J by 5 bases, with 7 bases between. Germline CDR1 and CDR2: SGHTA and FQGNSA. The CDR3 spans 13 residues. CDR3 in amino acids: CASSLDSEDTQYF. DNA for the CDR3: TGTGCCAGCAGCTTAGATAGCGAAGATACGCAGTATTTT.

V gene TRBV27 combines with J gene TRBJ2-7; 9 bases agree with TRBD1. This CDR3 contains 16 residues. V lost 6 bases, J lost 5 bases, and 14 bases stayed unmatched. Looked up from germline, CDR1 is MNHEY and CDR2 is SMNVEV (reference sequence). The CDR3 DNA is TGTGCCAGCAGCCTGCTTAAGGGACAGGGTAGCGACGAGCAGTACTTC. Translated, it gives CASSLLKGQGSDEQYF.

Remarks on this clone: This specimen includes other DNA sequences encoding the same CDR3. The rearrangement joins TRBV19 to TRBJ2-7, with a weak D call TRBD1 (6 bases). The CDR3 extends over 14 amino acids. Germline loops: CDR1 LNHDA, CDR2 SQIVND (reference sequence). With 3 bases removed from V and 4 bases from J, the gap between germline ends came to 13 bases. CDR3 region: CASSIGTGLYEQYF. The DNA for the CDR3 is TGTGCCAGTAGTATCGGTACAGGGCTGTACGAGCAGTACTTC. The whole variable domain, remainder taken from reference TRBV19 and TRBJ2-7, is DGGITQSPKYLFRKEGQNVTLSCEQNLNHDAMYWYRQDPGQGLRLIYYSQIVNDFQKGDIAEGYSVSREKKESFPLTVTSAQKNPTAFYLCASSIGTGLYEQYFGPGTRLTVT.

The V call is TRBV15, the J call TRBJ2-3; D is unclear. Germline CDR1 is LNHNV and CDR2 is YYDKDF (reference sequence). There are 16 residues in the CDR3. V lost 1 base, J lost 4 bases, and 15 bases lay in between. The CDR3 region has the DNA TGTGCCACCAGCAGAGGGACCCTCCTAGACGCAGATACGCAGTATTTT. This translates into CATSRGTLLDADTQYF. The full variable domain, its missing parts supplied by reference TRBV15 and TRBJ2-3, is DAMVIQNPRYQVTQFGKPVTLSCSQTLNHNVMYWYQQKSSQAPKLLFHYYDKDFNNEADTPDNFQSRRPNTSFCFLDIRSPGLGDTAMYLCATSRGTLLDADTQYFGPGTRLTVL.

The chain employs TRBV6-5 and TRBJ2-7; 10 bases match TRBD2. Germline V gene data show CDR1 as MNHEY and CDR2 as SVGAGI. The CDR3 is made up of 15 amino acids. J lost 4 bases, V lost 4 bases, and 7 bases had no gene match. CDR3: CASSWPSAGGYEQYF. CDR3 bases: TGTGCCAGCAGTTGGCCCTCAGCGGGAGGGTACGAGCAGTACTTC.

The count of this clone is one. The V gene is TRBV11-2, the J gene TRBJ2-3, with D perhaps TRBD2 (6 bases). Trimming removed 5 bases at V and 0 bases at J, with 9 bases between. The length of the CDR3 is 14 residues. CDR1 is SGHAT and CDR2 is FQNNGV in the germline V gene. The CDR3 coding sequence is TGTGCCAGCAGCCAAAGCGGGAGCACAGATACGCAGTATTTT. This sequence encodes CASSQSGSTDTQYF.

This clone was picked up one time. The chain is built from TRBV27 and TRBJ2-7, with 8 bases matching TRBD1. V shed 3 bases, J shed 3 bases, and the junction held 7 bases outside the gene matches. The CDR3 extends over 15 amino acids. In germline, CDR1 is MNHEY, CDR2 SMNVEV (reference sequence). The CDR3 bases are TGTGCCAGCAGTTTCATCTTGGGGACAGGCTACGAGCAGTACTTC. It encodes CASSFILGTGYEQYF.

The chain uses TRBV7-9 and TRBJ1-4; no definite D call. V was clipped by 2 bases and J by 5 bases, with 6 bases between them. The CDR3 is 13 residues long. Germline values: CDR1 SEHNR, CDR2 FQNEAQ (reference sequence). CDR3 protein: CASSLLQNEKLFF. In nucleotides, the CDR3 is TGTGCCAGCAGCTTACTACAGAATGAAAAACTGTTTTTT. The variable domain in full, completed from reference TRBV7-9 and TRBJ1-4, reads DTGVSQNPRHKITKRGQNVTFRCDPISEHNRLYWYRQTLGQGPEFLTYFQNEAQLEKSRLLSDRFSAERPKGSFSTLEIQRTEQGDSAMYLCASSLLQNEKLFFGSGTQLSVL.

The rearrangement links TRBV29-1 to TRBJ2-3, with D hard to call. Germline loops: CDR1 SQVTM, CDR2 ANQGSEA. The CDR3 loop spans 13 amino acids. Trimming took off 6 bases at V and 0 bases at J, with 10 bases between the two ends. CDR3 region: CSVVLWSTDTQYF. As DNA, the CDR3 is TGCAGCGTGGTCTTGTGGAGCACAGATACGCAGTATTTT.

V usage is TRBV6-6 and J usage is TRBJ2-7, with 10 nucleotides matching TRBD1. Germline trimming cut 7 bases from V and 4 bases from J; bases unmatched to any gene: 10. This CDR3 is built from 15 residues. CDR1 MNHNY and CDR2 SVGAGI come from the germline V gene (reference sequence). CDR3: CASNPTGGAPYEQYF. The CDR3 coding sequence is TGTGCCAGCAATCCGACAGGGGGCGCCCCGTACGAGCAGTACTTC.

The rearrangement links TRBV15 to TRBJ2-1, with D unclear. V was pared by 3 bases and J by 4 bases, with 7 bases between. CDR3 size: 13 residues. Germline values: CDR1 LNHNV, CDR2 YYDKDF (reference sequence). CDR3 protein: CATSRVSYNEQFF. In DNA, the CDR3 is TGTGCCACCAGCAGGGTCTCTTACAATGAGCAGTTCTTC.

This rearrangement joins TRBV4-3 to TRBJ2-4; 7 bases are a match to TRBD2. This CDR3 is built from 18 residues. Germline V gives CDR1 LGHNA, CDR2 YSLEER. Trimming took 1 base from V and 1 from J; bases not matched to a gene: 10. The CDR3 sequence is CASSQVIGAGVAKNIQYF. CDR3 bases: TGCGCCAGCAGCCAAGTGATAGGTGCGGGAGTGGCCAAAAACATTCAGTACTTC.